This T cell receptor (beta chain) is from a study of graft-versus-host responses after intestinal transplantation. Across the whole study: Recipients across the board were started on anti-thymocyte globulin induction, then kept on tacrolimus and steroids for roughly 3 years. The study, taken as a whole, reports: GvH clones were identified in recipient marrow, with some first appearing in ileum or blood.

Assay used: immunoSEQ multiplex PCR; TCRdb lists only in-frame clones, some missing. The table has about 14,000 clones, over 60% seen once. Germline assignment: CDR1 LNHDA and CDR2 SQIVND (reference sequence). The CDR3 has 12 residues. Trimming shortened V by 6 bases and J by 5 bases, and 9 bases separated the two germline ends. In its sample, this clone was seen once. What it binds is not known. From the graft tissue, intraepithelial and lamina propria lymphocytes were released through processing. The sequence derives from a human patient who received an intestinal transplant, so some T cells may come from the graft donor. Sequencing used ileum tissue, obtained approximately 26 days after intestinal transplant. J is TRBJ2-3 and V is TRBV19; D is possibly TRBD2 (5 bases). This CDR3 reads CASRYRGDTQYF. The CDR3 bases are TGTGCCAGTAGATATCGGGGAGATACGCAGTATTTT.